The clone carrying this TCR beta chain was observed a few times. This record belongs to a study of response to subunit inactivated influenza vaccine. MiXCR was run by TCRdb on the RT-PCR reads, yielding one entry per CDR3 protein. The profile shows some 570,000 distinct CDR3 sequences, about 10% of them singletons. The CDR3 contains 16 residues. V shed 4 bases and J 2 bases; nucleotides not matched to a gene: 5. CDR1 is MNHNS and CDR2 is SASEGT in the germline V gene. These sequences were also reported in another study, on T cells expressing NK-cell markers. That paper adds: Template switching by 5'RACE with UMIs generated the TCR beta cDNA.

This chain links TRBV6-1 with TRBJ2-6, with TRBD2 matching over 7 bases. This clonotype was obtained from a man over 45 who received an inactivated influenza vaccine. Sequencing was performed on PBMCs from blood, taken on the day of vaccination. As DNA, the CDR3 is TGTGCCAGCAGTGTTGGGAGGGAAACTGGGGCCAACGTCCTGACTTTC. Residues: CASSVGRETGANVLTF.